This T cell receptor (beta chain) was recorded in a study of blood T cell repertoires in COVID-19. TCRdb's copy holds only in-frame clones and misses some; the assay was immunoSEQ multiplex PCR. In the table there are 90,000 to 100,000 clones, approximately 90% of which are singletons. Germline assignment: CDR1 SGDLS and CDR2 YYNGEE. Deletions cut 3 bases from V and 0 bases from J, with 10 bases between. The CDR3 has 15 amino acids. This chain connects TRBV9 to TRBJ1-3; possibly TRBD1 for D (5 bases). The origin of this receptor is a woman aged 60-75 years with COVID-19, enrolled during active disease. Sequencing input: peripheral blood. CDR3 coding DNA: TGTGCCAGCAGCGCACCCGGGGGCTCTGGAAACACCATATATTTT. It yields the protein CASSAPGGSGNTIYF.